This TCR beta chain was profiled in a study of cytomegalovirus exposure and HLA in healthy donors. The study, taken as a whole, reports: Investigators reported under 200 TCR beta chains as tied to cytomegalovirus. Accurate HLA-A and HLA-B prediction from TCR beta sequences was reported for most subjects. When a later analysis was performed, an Asian-associated ancestry cluster reportedly had fewer N-insertions than the roughly 700-donor mean.

PCR used 60 Vbeta primers and 13 Jbeta primers. Data came from immunoSEQ multiplex PCR; TCRdb stores just in-frame clones and leaves some out. The table lists about 160,000 clones, around 79% of them singletons. Concerning this clone itself: The antigen is unknown.

Sequencing was done on a sample of PBMCs. This receptor was obtained from a middle-aged woman in good health and CMV-seronegative.

Here the CDR3 DNA reads TGTGCCACCAGCGGAGCGGGACACGGAAACACTGAAGCTTTCTTT. Protein: CATSGAGHGNTEAFF. This chain links TRBV15 with TRBJ1-1, with a possible D match to TRBD1 (6 bases). The CDR3 extends over 15 amino acids. Germline loops: CDR1 LNHNV, CDR2 YYDKDF (reference sequence). The V and J ends lost 5 bases and 2 bases respectively, with 15 bases between them.